The 28 T cell receptor beta chains in this list originate from one sample, sequenced in a study of blood T cell repertoires in COVID-19. Only in-frame clones appear in the TCRdb table, and some are missing; sequencing was by immunoSEQ multiplex PCR. The sample consists of hundreds of thousands of clones, about 87% of them appearing once. Sequenced material: PBMCs or T cells enriched from blood (not recorded which). The receptors originated from a man in his forties in a cohort exposed to, infected with or recovered from COVID-19 (not recorded which).

The rearrangement uses TRBV5-4 and TRBJ1-1; TRBD1 matches at 8 bases. V lost 4 bases to trimming and J lost 0 bases; unmatched junction nucleotides: 11. The CDR3 runs 17 residues. Germline lookup yields CDR1 SGHNT and CDR2 YYREEE (reference sequence). The CDR3 DNA sequence: TGTGCCAGCAGCAAAGGACAGGGAATGGGCATGAACACTGAAGCTTTCTTT. Protein product: CASSKGQGMGMNTEAFF.

The chain links TRBV5-1 to TRBJ1-2, with 11 bases matching TRBD1. The V gene's germline CDR1 is SGHRS and CDR2 YFSETQ. The J segment lost 7 bases and the V segment lost 0 bases, leaving 5 bases of the junction unmatched. The CDR3 totals 15 residues. CDR3 amino acids: CASSLGTGGFFGYTF. CDR3 coding DNA: TGCGCCAGCAGCTTGGGGACAGGGGGCTTTTTTGGCTACACCTTC. Filled out from reference TRBV5-1 and TRBJ1-2, the complete variable domain reads KAGVTQTPRYLIKTRGQQVTLSCSPISGHRSVSWYQQTPGQGLQFLFEYFSETQRNKGNFPGRFSGRQFSNSRSEMNVSTLELGDSALYLCASSLGTGGFFGYTFGSGTRLTVV.

Only one count was recorded for this clone. The chain is built from TRBV27 and TRBJ1-5; 7 bases align to TRBD1. The CDR3 has 13 residues. Germline trimming cut 8 bases from V and 5 bases from J; bases unmatched to any gene: 6. The germline gives CDR1 MNHEY, CDR2 SMNVEV (reference sequence). The CDR3 is CASGRTGDQPQHF. The CDR3 nucleotides read TGTGCCAGCGGACGGACAGGTGATCAGCCCCAGCATTTT.

The V and J genes are TRBV30 and TRBJ1-6, with D possibly TRBD1 on 6 matching bases. Trimming stripped 2 bases from V and 7 bases from J, with 15 bases between. CDR1 is GTSNPN and CDR2 is SVGIG in the germline V gene (reference sequence). CDR3 length: 15 residues. This chain's CDR3 is CAWSTLGALNSPLHF. The CDR3 nucleotides are TGTGCCTGGAGTACCCTGGGGGCCTTGAATTCACCCCTCCACTTT.

This sequence joins TRBV28 and TRBJ1-1, with D unresolved. Germline values: CDR1 MDHEN, CDR2 SYDVKM. This CDR3 contains 14 residues. Between the trimmed V and J ends, which lost 6 bases and 3 bases, there was a span of 14 bases. The CDR3 spells CASSTPGLDTEAFF. DNA of the CDR3: TGTGCCAGCAGCACTCCGGGTTTGGACACTGAAGCTTTCTTT. Combining the CDR3 with reference TRBV28 and TRBJ1-1 gives the whole variable domain DVKVTQSSRYLVKRTGEKVFLECVQDMDHENMFWYRQDPGLGLRLIYFSYDVKMKEKGDIPEGYSVSREKKERFSLILESASTNQTSMYLCASSTPGLDTEAFFGQGTRLTVV.

The chain uses TRBV29-1 and TRBJ2-1; TRBD1 agrees at 9 bases. From germline, CDR1 is SQVTM and CDR2 ANQGSEA. The J segment lost 4 bases and the V segment lost 3 bases, leaving 10 bases of the junction unmatched. This CDR3 region has 16 residues. CDR3 sequence: CSVDSTTGGEYNEQFF. The CDR3 nucleotides are TGCAGCGTTGACTCGACAACAGGGGGCGAGTACAATGAGCAGTTCTTC.

This clone was counted a few times. The chain employs TRBV3-1 (or the pseudogene TRBV3-2) and TRBJ1-1, with a possible D match to TRBD1 (5 bases). The CDR3 length is 16 residues. The germline V gene encodes CDR1 LGHDT and CDR2 YNNKEL (reference sequence). Trimming stripped 4 bases from V and 4 bases from J, with 19 bases between. Written as DNA, the CDR3 is TGTGCCAGCAGCCGCCGGGCAGGGTCGACCGGCACTGAAGCTTTCTTT. Protein product: CASSRRAGSTGTEAFF.

This clone has just a few counts. This chain uses TRBV7-2 with TRBJ1-4; the match to TRBD1 covers 9 bases. J gave up 0 bases and V 3 bases, and 5 bases lay outside the gene matches. This CDR3 has 17 residues. Looked up from germline, CDR1 is SGHTA and CDR2 is FQGNSA. Here the CDR3 DNA reads TGTGCCAGCAGCTTTGGGACAGGGAAAGCAACTAATGAAAAACTGTTTTTT. Translating it yields CASSFGTGKATNEKLFF.

The chain combines TRBV3-1 (or the pseudogene TRBV3-2) with TRBJ1-2; 7 bases agree with TRBD1. Germline CDR1 LGHDT, CDR2 YNNKEL (reference sequence). Losses at the gene ends were 6 bases for V and 4 bases for J; bases not matched to a gene: 11. This CDR3 region has 15 residues. The CDR3 is CASRQTGRLGYGYTF. DNA for the CDR3: TGTGCCAGCAGACAGACAGGGAGGCTTGGCTATGGCTACACCTTC.

This chain connects TRBV5-4 to TRBJ2-5; TRBD2 is a possible D gene (6 bases). V lost 1 base and J 1 base, leaving 8 bases between the germline ends. The CDR3 has 14 amino acids. CDR1 SGHNT and CDR2 YYREEE come from the germline V gene (reference sequence). CDR3 sequence: CASSLKGGQETQYF. CDR3 sequence (DNA): TGTGCCAGCAGCTTGAAGGGAGGCCAAGAGACCCAGTACTTC.

V and J are TRBV5-4 and TRBJ2-1; TRBD2 is a possible D gene (6 bases). V was trimmed by 5 bases and J by 10 bases, leaving 13 bases between them. The CDR3 is 12 residues long. CDR1 is SGHNT and CDR2 is YYREEE in the germline V gene (reference sequence). DNA of the CDR3: TGTGCCAGCAGTCAGGAGGGCGACGAGCAGTTCTTC. Translated, it gives CASSQEGDEQFF.

J is TRBJ2-1 and V is TRBV10-3; TRBD1 might be the D (6 bases). The V end lost 6 bases, the J end lost 0 bases, and 12 bases lay between the germline ends. This CDR3 has 15 residues. Germline V CDR1 and CDR2: ENHRY, SYGVKD. CDR3 residues: CAIRATGTSYNEQFF. The CDR3 DNA reads TGTGCCATCAGGGCCACAGGGACCTCCTACAATGAGCAGTTCTTC.

This clone was seen only once. In DNA form, the CDR3 reads TGTGCCAGCAGCCAAAAGGATGGGAGGGGAATCAATTCACCCCTCCACTTT. Translated, it gives CASSQKDGRGINSPLHF. This chain joins TRBV4-2 and TRBJ1-6; the D gene is possibly TRBD1 (5 bases). Trimming left V 2 bases short and J 7 bases short, with 18 bases between. Germline V lookup: CDR1 LGHNA, CDR2 YNFKEQ. This CDR3 spans 17 amino acids.

The V gene is TRBV10-3, the J gene TRBJ1-3; weak D call: TRBD1 (6 bases). Per the germline V gene, CDR1 is ENHRY and CDR2 is SYGVKD. CDR3 length: 16 residues. Trimming stripped 3 bases from V and 3 bases from J, with 15 bases between. The CDR3 here is CAISDGDRSSGNTIYF. CDR3 nucleotides: TGTGCCATCAGTGATGGAGACAGGTCCAGTGGAAACACCATATATTTT.

The rearrangement links TRBV6-5 to TRBJ1-5; D gene ambiguous. In germline, CDR1 is MNHEY, CDR2 SVGAGI. The CDR3 is made up of 15 amino acids. The ends were cut back, 2 bases at V and 1 base at J, with 9 bases in the middle. The CDR3 coding sequence is TGTGCCAGCAGTTACGGCCAGTCGAGCAATCAGCCCCAGCATTTT. It encodes CASSYGQSSNQPQHF.

The gene calls are TRBV3-1 (or the pseudogene TRBV3-2) and TRBJ2-7; 8 bases align to TRBD2. Germline V gene lookup returns CDR1 LGHDT and CDR2 YNNKEL (reference sequence). There are 15 residues in the CDR3. Trimming removed 10 bases from V and 0 bases from J; junction bases left unmatched: 11. The CDR3 protein is CATQRESGGSYEQYF. CDR3 nucleotide sequence: TGTGCCACCCAGCGGGAGTCGGGTGGCTCCTACGAGCAGTACTTC.

V gene TRBV6-5 combines with J gene TRBJ1-5; D is possibly TRBD1 (5 bases). Germline assignment: CDR1 MNHEY and CDR2 SVGAGI. Trimming cost V 6 bases and J 0 bases, with 12 bases left between them. The CDR3 consists of 15 residues. The CDR3 sequence is CASRLQEYSNQPQHF. The CDR3 coding sequence is TGTGCCAGCAGACTACAGGAATATAGCAATCAGCCCCAGCATTTT.

This chain joins TRBV18 and TRBJ2-1, with D maybe TRBD2 (5 bases). The CDR3 runs 15 residues. Trimming removed 2 bases at V and 5 bases at J, with 13 bases between. Germline V gene data show CDR1 as KGHSH and CDR2 as LQKENI. The CDR3 spells CASSPVRPADNEQFF. CDR3 DNA sequence: TGTGCCAGCTCACCAGTGCGACCAGCGGACAATGAGCAGTTCTTC.

The V and J genes are TRBV2 and TRBJ2-1; TRBD2 agrees at 9 bases. J lost 7 bases, V lost 3 bases, and 7 bases had no gene match. The CDR3 length is 15 residues. Germline V gene sequence: CDR1 SNHLY, CDR2 FYNNEI. CDR3: CASSDSGSLGNEQFF. In DNA, the CDR3 is TGTGCCAGCAGTGATAGCGGGAGTCTAGGGAATGAGCAGTTCTTC. Together with reference TRBV2 and TRBJ2-1, the CDR3 gives the full variable domain: EPEVTQTPSHQVTQMGQEVILRCVPISNHLYFYWYRQILGQKVEFLVSFYNNEISEKSEIFDDQFSVERPDGSNFTLKIRSTKLEDSAMYFCASSDSGSLGNEQFFGPGTRLTVL.

The rearrangement uses TRBV4-2 and TRBJ1-2, with a possible D match to TRBD1 (6 bases). The length of the CDR3 is 15 residues. Germline V lookup: CDR1 LGHNA, CDR2 YNFKEQ. Trimming cost V 2 bases and J 8 bases, with 18 bases left between them. CDR3 sequence (DNA): TGTGCCAGCAGCCAAAATAGACAGGTTCCACGGGGCTACACCTTC. Protein: CASSQNRQVPRGYTF.

The chain couples TRBV5-6 to TRBJ2-7; possible D gene TRBD2, 7 bases. V was trimmed by 0 bases and J by 3 bases, leaving 10 bases between them. Per germline, CDR1 SGHDT and CDR2 YYEEEE. The CDR3 contains 14 residues. CDR3 protein: CASSLEGGLYEQYF. CDR3 bases: TGTGCCAGCAGCTTGGAGGGGGGGCTCTACGAGCAGTACTTC.

The chain uses TRBV3-1 (or the pseudogene TRBV3-2) and TRBJ1-2; D may be TRBD1 (5 bases). Trimming removed 4 bases at V and 7 bases at J, with 16 bases between. Per germline, CDR1 LGHDT and CDR2 YNNKEL (reference sequence). CDR3 length: 14 amino acids. This CDR3 is CASSPSGGDGGYTF. CDR3 bases: TGTGCCAGCAGCCCTTCTGGGGGGGACGGTGGCTACACCTTC.

This clone was found once. The J gene is TRBJ2-7, the V gene TRBV5-1, with 10 bases identical to TRBD2. The CDR3 has 16 amino acids. In germline, CDR1 is SGHRS, CDR2 YFSETQ. V shed 3 bases, J shed 1 base, and the junction held 7 bases outside the gene matches. This chain's CDR3 is CASSSGLAVTSYEQYF. CDR3 nucleotide sequence: TGCGCCAGCAGCTCAGGACTAGCGGTGACATCCTACGAGCAGTACTTC.

The chain's CDR3 is CASSFGNEQFF. The DNA of the CDR3 is TGTGCCAGCAGTTTCGGGAATGAGCAGTTCTTC. The J gene is TRBJ2-1, the V gene TRBV6-6; D remains ambiguous. This CDR3 spans 11 amino acids. The V gene lost 4 bases and the J gene lost 7 bases, with 5 bases spanning the gap. CDR1 and CDR2 from the germline V gene are MNHNY and SVGAGI (reference sequence).

This chain joins TRBV5-1 and TRBJ1-4, with TRBD1 identical over 9 bases. Losses at the gene ends were 4 bases for V and 11 bases for J; bases not matched to a gene: 6. Per the germline V gene, CDR1 is SGHRS and CDR2 is YFSETQ. This CDR3 spans 13 amino acids. The CDR3 nucleotides read TGCGCCAGCAGCCGGGGGGACAGGGCTAAACTGTTTTTT. Its translation: CASSRGDRAKLFF.

V and J are TRBV23-1 and TRBJ2-7; perhaps TRBD2 as D (5 bases). TRBV23-1 is an ORF for which the function is uncertain. V was cut by 3 bases and J by 2 bases, with 20 bases left in between. This CDR3 region has 17 residues. DNA for the CDR3: TGCGCCAGCAGTCACGTTTCAGTCGAGCGGAGCCCCTACGAGCAGTACTTC. Protein sequence: CASSHVSVERSPYEQYF.

This sequence joins TRBV19 and TRBJ1-2; D is possibly TRBD1 (6 bases). CDR3 size: 14 residues. V was trimmed by 7 bases and J by 6 bases, leaving 18 bases between them. CDR1 is LNHDA, CDR2 SQIVND, per germline (reference sequence). The CDR3 loop is CASTREGGRHGYTF. CDR3 DNA: TGTGCCAGTACGAGGGAGGGGGGTCGACATGGCTACACCTTC. Drawing the rest from reference TRBV19 and TRBJ1-2, the complete variable domain is DGGITQSPKYLFRKEGQNVTLSCEQNLNHDAMYWYRQDPGQGLRLIYYSQIVNDFQKGDIAEGYSVSREKKESFPLTVTSAQKNPTAFYLCASTREGGRHGYTFGSGTRLTVV.

This clone was seen a handful of times. The rearrangement joins TRBV2 to TRBJ2-6; 10 bases fit TRBD2. The germline gives CDR1 SNHLY, CDR2 FYNNEI. Losses at the gene ends were 7 bases for V and 3 bases for J; bases not matched to a gene: 12. This CDR3 has 18 amino acids. As DNA, the CDR3 is TGTGCCAGCACCCTCGGGCTAGCGGGAGCAGGTGGGGCCAACGTCCTGACTTTC. Translating it yields CASTLGLAGAGGANVLTF. Using reference TRBV2 and TRBJ2-6 for the parts outside the CDR3, the full variable domain is EPEVTQTPSHQVTQMGQEVILRCVPISNHLYFYWYRQILGQKVEFLVSFYNNEISEKSEIFDDQFSVERPDGSNFTLKIRSTKLEDSAMYFCASTLGLAGAGGANVLTFGAGSRLTVL.